The 27 T cell receptor beta chains presented below share a single source sample, sequenced in a study of T cells in Graves' hyperthyroidism and ophthalmopathy. Amplified TCR beta CDR3 regions derived from RNA transcripts. Using the HTBI primer set, a first-round RT-PCR was run on the TCR CDR3. TCRdb independently ran MiXCR on the multiplex PCR reads; one entry per CDR3 protein. The sample holds about 380,000 distinct CDR3 sequences, more than 14% seen once. The material sequenced was blood. These receptors were taken from a woman under 40 with Graves' ophthalmopathy.

This clonotype was recorded at least ten times. The chain is built from TRBV7-8 and TRBJ1-5, with 8 bases identical to TRBD1. V gave up 3 bases and J gave up 2 bases; unmatched junction bases: 21. The CDR3 is 21 residues long. Germline-derived CDR1 and CDR2 are SGHVS and FQNEAQ. CDR3 in amino acids: CASSFELRDRMNISGNQPQHF. The CDR3 nucleotides are TGTGCCAGCAGCTTCGAGCTCCGGGACAGGATGAATATCAGCGGCAATCAGCCCCAGCATTTT.

This clonotype was seen at least ten times. V usage is TRBV13 and J usage is TRBJ2-3; D might be TRBD1 or TRBD2, each matching 5 bases. V gave up 6 bases and J gave up 0 bases, with 19 bases separating them. This CDR3 has 17 residues. Germline V gives CDR1 PRHDT, CDR2 FYEKMQ (reference sequence). The CDR3 DNA sequence: TGTGCCAGCAGTTTTTCCGTCGGGGCGGATAGCACAGATACGCAGTATTTT. Translated: CASSFSVGADSTDTQYF. The full variable domain, completed using reference TRBV13 and TRBJ2-3, is AAGVIQSPRHLIKEKRETATLKCYPIPRHDTVYWYQQGPGQDPQFLISFYEKMQSDKGSIPDRFSAQQFSDYHSELNMSSLELGDSALYFCASSFSVGADSTDTQYFGPGTRLTVL.

The rearrangement links TRBV20-1 to TRBJ2-1, with TRBD2 identical over 7 bases. Unmatched junction bases numbered 8, after V lost 0 bases and J lost 6 bases. The germline CDR1 and CDR2 sequences are DFQATT and SNEGSKA (reference sequence). The CDR3 runs to 15 residues. The CDR3: CSARDPLAVGNEQFF. CDR3 nucleotides: TGCAGTGCTAGAGATCCCCTAGCGGTGGGCAATGAGCAGTTCTTC.

This clonotype was counted many times. This chain connects TRBV2 to TRBJ1-2; no definite D call. V lost 3 bases, J lost 1 base, and 9 bases lay in between. CDR1 is SNHLY and CDR2 is FYNNEI in the germline V gene. This CDR3 contains 14 residues. CDR3 nucleotide sequence: TGTGCCAGCAGTGAGCGGAACATTAACTATGGCTACACCTTC. Encoded protein: CASSERNINYGYTF.

Many counts were recorded for this clonotype. The CDR3 DNA is TGCGCCAGCAGCTTGGAGGGCGGGGGCTTGGATACGCAGTATTTT. Encoded protein: CASSLEGGGLDTQYF. The J gene is TRBJ2-3, the V gene TRBV5-1, with a possible D match to TRBD2 (7 bases). CDR1 is SGHRS and CDR2 is YFSETQ in the germline V gene. The CDR3 consists of 15 residues. Trimming cost V 0 bases and J 6 bases, with 14 bases left between them.

The chain uses TRBV24-1 and TRBJ2-5, with D perhaps matching TRBD1 (6 bases). The ends were cut back, 3 bases at V and 0 bases at J, with 7 bases in the middle. CDR1 is KGHDR, CDR2 SFDVKD, per germline. This CDR3 is 14 amino acids long. The CDR3 DNA follows: TGTGCCACCAGTGATAGGACAGACCAAGAGACCCAGTACTTC. It encodes CATSDRTDQETQYF.

This clonotype was detected many times. This chain uses TRBV12-3 or TRBV12-4 with TRBJ1-1; tentatively, D is TRBD1 (6 bases). CDR3 length equals 16 residues. V was clipped by 5 bases and J by 0 bases, with 16 bases between them. The CDR3 here is CASSPTAGDMNTEAFF. The CDR3 nucleotides are TGTGCCAGCAGTCCTACAGCAGGGGACATGAACACTGAAGCTTTCTTT.

This clonotype was seen at least ten times. V usage is TRBV6-1 and J usage is TRBJ2-7; D perhaps matches TRBD1 (6 bases). Germline V gene data show CDR1 as MNHNS and CDR2 as SASEGT. Deletions cut 7 bases from V and 4 bases from J, with 11 bases between. The CDR3 loop spans 12 amino acids. The CDR3 loop reads CASTEDRYEQYF. In DNA form, the CDR3 reads TGTGCCAGCACCGAAGACAGGTACGAGCAGTACTTC.

In its sample, this clonotype was seen many times. The chain carries TRBV14 and TRBJ2-1; 7 bases agree with TRBD1. Trimming at V came to 2 bases and at J to 6 bases, leaving 4 bases not matched to a gene. This CDR3 has 14 amino acids. Germline lookup yields CDR1 SGHDN and CDR2 FVKESK. The CDR3 DNA is TGTGCCAGCAGCCAATACAGGGGTTTCAATGAGCAGTTCTTC. This gives the protein CASSQYRGFNEQFF.

This clonotype was counted between two and nine times. This sequence joins TRBV11-2 and TRBJ1-4, with 9 positions matching TRBD1. Germline V CDR1 and CDR2: SGHAT, FQNNGV. The CDR3 consists of 16 residues. Trimming cost V 4 bases and J 7 bases; bases outside gene matches: 10. CDR3 coding DNA: TGTGCCAGCAGCTCGCCACAGGGGGCGTTTGCTGAAAAACTGTTTTTT. Its translation is CASSSPQGAFAEKLFF.

This clonotype was found many times. The DNA for the CDR3 is TGCGCCAGCAGCTTGTTATCAGGTGACCATTCACCCCTCCACTTT. Translated, it gives CASSLLSGDHSPLHF. The chain is built from TRBV5-1 and TRBJ1-6; D not certain. V was pared by 1 base and J by 8 bases, with 13 bases between. Germline V gene sequence: CDR1 SGHRS, CDR2 YFSETQ. This CDR3 contains 15 residues.

This clonotype was detected a few times. V is TRBV6-1 and J is TRBJ1-3, with D tentatively TRBD1 (6 bases). The germline CDR1 and CDR2 sequences are MNHNS and SASEGT. The CDR3 has 16 amino acids. Trimming cost V 6 bases and J 0 bases, with 15 bases left between them. The CDR3 nucleotides are TGTGCCAGCAGCCTGGGACACCCACTCTCTGGAAACACCATATATTTT. Protein sequence: CASSLGHPLSGNTIYF.

The sample holds many counts of this clonotype. The V and J genes are TRBV28 and TRBJ2-5; 11 nucleotides align to TRBD2. This CDR3 is built from 15 residues. V lost 1 base to trimming and J lost 4 bases; unmatched junction nucleotides: 2. Germline CDR1 reads MDHEN; CDR2 reads SYDVKM. The CDR3 DNA follows: TGTGCCAGCAGTTTATCTAGCGGGGGGTCAGAGACCCAGTACTTC. This translates into CASSLSSGGSETQYF.

At least ten counts were recorded for this clonotype. The chain has TRBV7-9 and TRBJ1-1; D is uncertain. Between the trimmed V and J ends, which lost 2 bases and 1 base, there was a span of 8 bases. Germline values: CDR1 SEHNR, CDR2 FQNEAQ (reference sequence). The CDR3 has 14 residues. The chain's CDR3 is CASSLNGPNTEAFF. Written as DNA, the CDR3 is TGTGCCAGCAGCTTAAACGGTCCGAACACTGAAGCTTTCTTT.

This clonotype was counted at least ten times. The chain uses TRBV27 and TRBJ1-5; no clear D gene. From germline, CDR1 is MNHEY and CDR2 SMNVEV (reference sequence). V was trimmed by 3 bases and J by 1 base, leaving 4 bases between them. This CDR3 spans 13 amino acids. CDR3 nucleotides: TGTGCCAGCAGTTTTAAGAGCAATCAGCCCCAGCATTTT. As protein: CASSFKSNQPQHF.

This clonotype was seen ten or more times. This chain connects TRBV18 to TRBJ1-6; D not certain. The V end was cut by 8 bases, the J end by 6 bases, with 14 bases between. The CDR3 totals 14 residues. Germline V gene lookup returns CDR1 KGHSH and CDR2 LQKENI. CDR3 amino acids: CASRTGSGNSPLHF. As DNA, the CDR3 is TGTGCCAGCCGGACCGGGAGTGGTAATTCACCCCTCCACTTT.

This chain connects TRBV12-3 or TRBV12-4 to TRBJ1-1; D is uncertain. The CDR3 is 13 amino acids. Trimming pared 3 bases from V and 2 bases from J, leaving 7 bases between. The CDR3 DNA reads as TGTGCCAGCAGTTTGCAGGATAACACTGAAGCTTTCTTT. Encoded protein: CASSLQDNTEAFF.

This clonotype occurred many times. The chain employs TRBV11-2 and TRBJ1-1; no firm D call. V was shortened by 6 bases and J by 5 bases, with 10 bases between the two germline ends. CDR3 length: 12 amino acids. Looked up from germline, CDR1 is SGHAT and CDR2 is FQNNGV. In nucleotides, the CDR3 is TGTGCCAGCAGTGAAGGGATTACTGAAGCTTTCTTT. It specifies CASSEGITEAFF.

This clonotype was recorded at least ten times. This chain connects TRBV5-1 to TRBJ2-4; D might be TRBD1 or TRBD2, each matching 5 bases. Germline V gene sequence: CDR1 SGHRS, CDR2 YFSETQ. The CDR3 is made up of 15 amino acids. The ends were cut back, 5 bases at V and 6 bases at J, with 18 bases in the middle. The CDR3 DNA sequence: TGCGCCAGCAGATCGGGGACGTCCGATTTAAACATTCAGTACTTC. Its translation is CASRSGTSDLNIQYF.

Ten or more counts support this clonotype. V is TRBV12-3 or TRBV12-4 and J is TRBJ2-2, with a tentative D call TRBD1 (6 bases). The V gene lost 6 bases and the J gene lost 6 bases, with 8 bases spanning the gap. The CDR3 runs 12 residues. The CDR3 protein is CASRQGPGELFF. The CDR3, as DNA: TGTGCCAGCAGACAGGGTCCCGGGGAGCTGTTTTTT.

This clonotype was recorded many times. The chain joins TRBV7-9 to TRBJ2-3; possible D gene TRBD1, 5 bases. This CDR3 region has 16 residues. V was clipped by 2 bases and J by 2 bases, with 14 bases between them. The germline V gene encodes CDR1 SEHNR and CDR2 FQNEAQ (reference sequence). The CDR3 DNA follows: TGTGCCAGCAGCTTATTGGGCAGGGCACTCACAGATACGCAGTATTTT. It translates to CASSLLGRALTDTQYF. Combining the CDR3 with reference TRBV7-9 and TRBJ2-3 gives the whole variable domain DTGVSQNPRHKITKRGQNVTFRCDPISEHNRLYWYRQTLGQGPEFLTYFQNEAQLEKSRLLSDRFSAERPKGSFSTLEIQRTEQGDSAMYLCASSLLGRALTDTQYFGPGTRLTVL.

The chain recombines TRBV14 with TRBJ1-2; unclear D gene. With 0 bases removed from V and 8 bases from J, the gap between germline ends came to 13 bases. This CDR3 contains 14 residues. Germline assignment: CDR1 SGHDN and CDR2 FVKESK. The CDR3 nucleotides are TGTGCCAGCAGCCAAGAGGGAACCTCCTCGGGCTACACCTTC. Its protein is CASSQEGTSSGYTF.

This clonotype was seen repeatedly, ten times or more. This chain joins TRBV6-2 or TRBV6-3 and TRBJ1-2, with 7 positions matching TRBD1. Trimming removed 10 bases from V and 7 bases from J; junction bases left unmatched: 9. Germline V lookup: CDR1 MNHEY, CDR2 SVGEGT. The CDR3 runs to 12 residues. The CDR3 nucleotides are TGTGCCATCGAGGGACAGAAGGGTGGCTACACCTTC. Protein product: CAIEGQKGGYTF.

This clonotype appeared a few times. This rearrangement joins TRBV28 to TRBJ2-2; no clear D gene. With 3 bases removed from V and 4 bases from J, the gap between germline ends came to 6 bases. CDR1 is MDHEN, CDR2 SYDVKM, per germline. The length of the CDR3 is 13 residues. CDR3 nucleotide sequence: TGTGCCAGCAGTTTGTATCGCACCGGGGAGCTGTTTTTT. It translates to CASSLYRTGELFF.

This clonotype was detected ten times or more. This chain links TRBV5-4 with TRBJ2-1; D uncertain. The length of the CDR3 is 15 residues. Trimming removed 3 bases from V and 7 bases from J, with 17 bases in between. Looked up from germline, CDR1 is SGHNT and CDR2 is YYREEE (reference sequence). As DNA, the CDR3 is TGTGCCAGCAGCTCGGAGCCGCGCGCACCTAATGAGCAGTTCTTC. It encodes CASSSEPRAPNEQFF.

At least ten counts were recorded for this clonotype. The genes are TRBV20-1 and TRBJ2-7; TRBD2 matches at 8 bases. The CDR3 covers 15 residues. With 0 bases clipped from V and 2 bases from J, the junction kept 6 bases outside the gene matches. Germline CDR1 DFQATT, CDR2 SNEGSKA (reference sequence). CDR3 sequence (DNA): TGCAGTGCTAGAGATAGAGTAGCGGGGACCTACGAGCAGTACTTC. It encodes CSARDRVAGTYEQYF.

The chain carries TRBV24-1 and TRBJ2-1; possible D gene TRBD2, 5 bases. V gave up 3 bases and J gave up 4 bases, with 12 bases separating them. Germline-derived CDR1 and CDR2 are KGHDR and SFDVKD. The CDR3 has 15 residues. The CDR3 DNA is TGTGCCACCAGTGATCCTTCGGGATTTTACAATGAGCAGTTCTTC. Its translation is CATSDPSGFYNEQFF.